One T cell receptor (beta chain) is described in this entry. The antigen is not known. The germline CDR1 and CDR2 sequences are SGHVS and FQNEAQ. V lost 3 bases and J lost 7, with 7 bases in between. This CDR3 is built from 13 residues. This entry comes from a study of CD8+ T cells in alopecia areata. Overall study findings and caveats: Tofacitinib did not eliminate many expanded lesional clones from scalp or blood.

The treatment here: oral pan-JAK inhibitor, 5-10 mg twice daily. Sampling of alopecia areata patients yielded lesional scalp punch biopsies as well as peripheral blood. Extracted RNA was reverse transcribed, and the resulting cDNA served as sequencing template. The repertoire was sequenced with immunoSEQ multiplex PCR; TCRdb's copy has only in-frame clones and lacks some. The data contain 140,000 to 150,000 clones, 45% to 60% of them singletons. The gene calls are TRBV7-8 and TRBJ1-6; TRBD1 might be the D (5 bases). This receptor was taken from a human donor with alopecia areata. The source was CD8+ T cells sorted from blood, collected at week 4, from a patient treated with tofacitinib. DNA of the CDR3: TGTGCCAGCAGCTTTCAGGGAAATTCACCCCTCCACTTT. This gives the protein CASSFQGNSPLHF.